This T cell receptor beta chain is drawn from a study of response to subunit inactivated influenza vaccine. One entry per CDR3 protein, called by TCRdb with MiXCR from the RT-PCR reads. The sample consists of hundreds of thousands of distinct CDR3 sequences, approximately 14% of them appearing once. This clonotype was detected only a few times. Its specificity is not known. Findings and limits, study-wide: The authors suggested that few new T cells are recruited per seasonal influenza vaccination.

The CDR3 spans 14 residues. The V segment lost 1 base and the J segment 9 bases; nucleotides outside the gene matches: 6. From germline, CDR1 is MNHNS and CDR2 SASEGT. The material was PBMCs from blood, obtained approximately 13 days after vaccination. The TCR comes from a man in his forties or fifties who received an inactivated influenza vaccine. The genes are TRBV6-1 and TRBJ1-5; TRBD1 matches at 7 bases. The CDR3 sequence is CASSEVAGGSPQHF. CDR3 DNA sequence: TGTGCCAGCAGTGAAGTGGCAGGGGGATCGCCCCAGCATTTT.